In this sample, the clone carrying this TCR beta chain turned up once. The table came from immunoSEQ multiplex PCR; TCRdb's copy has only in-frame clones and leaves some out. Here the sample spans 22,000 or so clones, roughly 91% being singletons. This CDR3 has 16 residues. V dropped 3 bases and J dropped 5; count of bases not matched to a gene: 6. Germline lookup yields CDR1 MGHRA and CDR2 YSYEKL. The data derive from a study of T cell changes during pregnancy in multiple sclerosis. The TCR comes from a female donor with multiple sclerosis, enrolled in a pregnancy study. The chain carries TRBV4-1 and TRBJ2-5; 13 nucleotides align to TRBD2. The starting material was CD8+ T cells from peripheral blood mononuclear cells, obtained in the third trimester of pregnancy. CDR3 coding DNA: TGCGCCAGCAGCCACTCACTAGCGGGGGGGGAGGAGACCCAGTACTTC. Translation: CASSHSLAGGEETQYF.